The sequence of this T cell receptor beta chain was determined in a study of CD8+CD57+ T cells in acquired aplastic anemia. As for the study in general: The study obtained an average of about 3.2 ug of DNA from sorted CD4+ and CD8+ cells.

It was patients with CD8+CD57+ cell expansion by flow cytometry who were chosen for sequencing. Receipt of therapy had not occurred in any patient by the time of blood sampling. About this clonotype itself: Its antigen is as yet unknown.

Findings of the study overall: Patients were compared with controls for CD8+ Simpson's diversity, and no significant difference emerged.

The germline gives CDR1 SGHRS, CDR2 YFSETQ. This CDR3 contains 14 residues. Deletions cut 5 bases from V and 1 base from J, with 11 bases between. Genomic DNA constituted the template upon which TCR beta VDJ and CDR3 profiling was performed. In TCRdb, the reads were re-called with MiXCR into one record per CDR3 protein. Of under 500,000 distinct CDR3 sequences listed, under 40% were seen once; the top ten hold nearly 0.85%. The source of this sequence is a human donor with aplastic anemia. Sequenced sample: sorted CD4+, CD8+, or CD8+CD57+ T cells (not recorded which) from PBMCs. The chain employs TRBV5-1 and TRBJ2-3; D is unresolved. DNA of the CDR3: TGCGCCAGCAGGTTGCCGGGCCGCACAGATACGCAGTATTTT. It encodes CASRLPGRTDTQYF.